This TCR beta chain was identified in a study of T cells after posttransplantation cyclophosphamide. This clone has more than one count but fewer than ten. No antigen is known for it. TCRdb's table, derived via immunoSEQ multiplex PCR, lists solely in-frame clones and lacks some. Altogether fewer than 35,000 clones were found in the sample, and no singletons occur. CDR1 and CDR2 (germline): SGHDT, YYEEEE. This CDR3 is built from 16 residues. V trimming: 1 base; J trimming: 4 bases; junction bases outside the gene matches: 6. The study, taken as a whole, reports: Later post-transplant blood repertoires were often dominated by donor CD8+ memory clones.

The J gene is TRBJ2-5, the V gene TRBV5-6; 11 bases agree with TRBD1. Input material: PBMCs. The receptor's source is a woman aged 55-70 years in good health, CMV-negative, and a related stem cell transplant donor. The CDR3 sequence is CASSLTGQGGGETQYF. CDR3 DNA: TGTGCCAGCAGCTTGACGGGACAGGGGGGGGGAGAGACCCAGTACTTC.